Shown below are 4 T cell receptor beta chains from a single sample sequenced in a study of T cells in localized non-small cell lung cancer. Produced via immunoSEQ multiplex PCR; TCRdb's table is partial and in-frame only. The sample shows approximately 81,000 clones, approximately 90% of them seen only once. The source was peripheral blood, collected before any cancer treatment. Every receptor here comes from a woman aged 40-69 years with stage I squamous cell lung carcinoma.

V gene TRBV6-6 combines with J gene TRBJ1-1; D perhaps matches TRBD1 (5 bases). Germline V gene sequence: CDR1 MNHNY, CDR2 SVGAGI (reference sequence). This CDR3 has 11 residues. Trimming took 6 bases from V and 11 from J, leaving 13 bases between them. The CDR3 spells CASREGPWAFF. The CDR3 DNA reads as TGTGCCAGCAGGGAGGGACCGTGGGCTTTCTTT.

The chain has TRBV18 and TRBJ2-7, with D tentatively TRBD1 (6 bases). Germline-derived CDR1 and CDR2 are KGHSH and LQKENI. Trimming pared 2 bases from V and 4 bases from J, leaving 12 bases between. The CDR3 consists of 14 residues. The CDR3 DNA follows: TGTGCCAGCTCACCAGGGACACGAGGTTACGAGCAGTACTTC. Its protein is CASSPGTRGYEQYF.

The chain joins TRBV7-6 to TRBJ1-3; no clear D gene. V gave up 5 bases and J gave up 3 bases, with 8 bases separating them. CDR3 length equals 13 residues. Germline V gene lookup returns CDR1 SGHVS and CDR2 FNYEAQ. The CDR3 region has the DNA TGTGCCAGCAGCAGGACGGTTGGAAACACCATATATTTT. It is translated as CASSRTVGNTIYF.

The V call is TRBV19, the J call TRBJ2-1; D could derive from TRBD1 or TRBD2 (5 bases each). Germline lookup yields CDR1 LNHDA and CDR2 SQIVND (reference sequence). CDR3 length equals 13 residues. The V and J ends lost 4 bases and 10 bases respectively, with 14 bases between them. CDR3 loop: CASSSRGADEQFF. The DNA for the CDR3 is TGTGCCAGTAGTAGCCGGGGCGCCGACGAGCAGTTCTTC.